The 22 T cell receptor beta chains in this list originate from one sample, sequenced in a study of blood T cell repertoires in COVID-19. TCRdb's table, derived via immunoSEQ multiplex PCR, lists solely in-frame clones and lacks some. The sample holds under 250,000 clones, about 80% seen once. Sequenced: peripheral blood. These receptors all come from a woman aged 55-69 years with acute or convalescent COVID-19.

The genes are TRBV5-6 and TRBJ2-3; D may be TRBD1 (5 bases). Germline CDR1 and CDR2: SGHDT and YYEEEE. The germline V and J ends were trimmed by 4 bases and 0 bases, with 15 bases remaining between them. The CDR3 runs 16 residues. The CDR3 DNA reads TGTGCCAGCAGCACGGACCTCAGGGAAAGCACAGATACGCAGTATTTT. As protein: CASSTDLRESTDTQYF.

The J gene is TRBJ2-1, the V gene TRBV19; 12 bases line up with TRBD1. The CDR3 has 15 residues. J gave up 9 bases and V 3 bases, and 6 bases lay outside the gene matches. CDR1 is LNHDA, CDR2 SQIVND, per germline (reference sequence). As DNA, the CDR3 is TGTGCCAGTAGTATTCGCGGGACAGGGGGCACTGAGCAGTTCTTC. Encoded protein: CASSIRGTGGTEQFF.

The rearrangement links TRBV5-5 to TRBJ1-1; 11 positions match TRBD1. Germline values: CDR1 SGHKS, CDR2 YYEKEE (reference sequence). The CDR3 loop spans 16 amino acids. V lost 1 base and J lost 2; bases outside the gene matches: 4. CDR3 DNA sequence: TGTGCCAGCAGCTTGTTACGGACAGGGGGCAACACTGAAGCTTTCTTT. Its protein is CASSLLRTGGNTEAFF.

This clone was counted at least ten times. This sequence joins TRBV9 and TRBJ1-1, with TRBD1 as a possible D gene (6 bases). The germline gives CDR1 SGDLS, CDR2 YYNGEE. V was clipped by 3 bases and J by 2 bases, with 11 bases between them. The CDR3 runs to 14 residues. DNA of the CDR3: TGTGCCAGCAGCGATCTGACAGGTAACACTGAAGCTTTCTTT. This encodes CASSDLTGNTEAFF.

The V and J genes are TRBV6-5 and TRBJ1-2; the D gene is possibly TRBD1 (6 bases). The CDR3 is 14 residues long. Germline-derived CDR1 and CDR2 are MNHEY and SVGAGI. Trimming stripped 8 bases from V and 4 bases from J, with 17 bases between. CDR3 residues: CASHDTGRSYGYTF. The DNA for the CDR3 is TGTGCCAGCCACGACACAGGGCGAAGCTATGGCTACACCTTC.

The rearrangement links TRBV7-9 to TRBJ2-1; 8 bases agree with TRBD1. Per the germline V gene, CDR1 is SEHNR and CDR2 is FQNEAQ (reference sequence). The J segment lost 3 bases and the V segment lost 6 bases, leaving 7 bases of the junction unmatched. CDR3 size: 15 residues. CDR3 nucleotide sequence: TGTGCCAGCAGACGACCCGGGACAGGCTACAATGAGCAGTTCTTC. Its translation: CASRRPGTGYNEQFF. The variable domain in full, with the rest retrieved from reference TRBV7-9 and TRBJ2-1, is DTGVSQNPRHKITKRGQNVTFRCDPISEHNRLYWYRQTLGQGPEFLTYFQNEAQLEKSRLLSDRFSAERPKGSFSTLEIQRTEQGDSAMYLCASRRPGTGYNEQFFGPGTRLTVL.

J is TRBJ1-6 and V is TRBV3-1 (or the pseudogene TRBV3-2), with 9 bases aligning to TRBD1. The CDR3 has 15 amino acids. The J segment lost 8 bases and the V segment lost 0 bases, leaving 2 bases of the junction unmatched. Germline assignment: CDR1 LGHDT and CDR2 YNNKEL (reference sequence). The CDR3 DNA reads TGTGCCAGCAGCCAAGAGGACAGGGGTCATTCACCCCTCCACTTT. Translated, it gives CASSQEDRGHSPLHF.

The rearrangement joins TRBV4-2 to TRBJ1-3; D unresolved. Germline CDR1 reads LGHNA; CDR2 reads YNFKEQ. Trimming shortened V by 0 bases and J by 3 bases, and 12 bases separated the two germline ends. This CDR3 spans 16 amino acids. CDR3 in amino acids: CASSQDWLTFGNTIYF. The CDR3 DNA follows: TGTGCCAGCAGCCAAGATTGGCTGACATTTGGAAACACCATATATTTT.

CDR3: CASSIGWSGAEQYF. The CDR3, as DNA: TGTGCCAGTAGTATAGGTTGGTCGGGAGCCGAGCAGTACTTC. This chain connects TRBV19 to TRBJ2-7; tentatively, D is TRBD2 (6 bases). Germline CDR1 and CDR2: LNHDA and SQIVND (reference sequence). The CDR3 has 14 amino acids. The V end was cut by 1 base, the J end by 6 bases, with 13 bases between.

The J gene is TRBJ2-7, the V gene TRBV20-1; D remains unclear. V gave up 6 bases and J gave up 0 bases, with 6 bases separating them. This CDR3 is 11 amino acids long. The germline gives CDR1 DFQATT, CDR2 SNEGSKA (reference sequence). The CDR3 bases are TGCAGTGCCAAGAGCTCCTACGAGCAGTACTTC. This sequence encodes CSAKSSYEQYF.

CDR3 nucleotide sequence: TGTGCCTGGAGTAGGACAGGGGGCGGATGGACTGAAGCTTTCTTT. Translated: CAWSRTGGGWTEAFF. The chain uses TRBV30 and TRBJ1-1; 11 bases are shared with TRBD1. In germline, CDR1 is GTSNPN, CDR2 SVGIG (reference sequence). V gave up 2 bases and J gave up 5 bases; unmatched junction bases: 7. The CDR3 covers 15 residues.

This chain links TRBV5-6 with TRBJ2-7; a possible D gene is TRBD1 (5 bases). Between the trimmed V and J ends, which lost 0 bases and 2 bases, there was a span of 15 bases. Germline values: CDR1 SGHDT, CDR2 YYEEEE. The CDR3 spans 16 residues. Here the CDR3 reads CASSLVSRTSTYEQYF. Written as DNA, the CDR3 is TGTGCCAGCAGCTTGGTGTCGCGGACATCAACCTACGAGCAGTACTTC.

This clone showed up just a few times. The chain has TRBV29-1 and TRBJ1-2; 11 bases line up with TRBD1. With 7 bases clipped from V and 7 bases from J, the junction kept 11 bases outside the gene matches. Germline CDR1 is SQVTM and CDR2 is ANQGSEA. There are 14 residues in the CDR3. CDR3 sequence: CSAQTDRGLFGYTF. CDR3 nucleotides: TGCAGCGCCCAAACGGACAGGGGGCTTTTTGGCTACACCTTC.

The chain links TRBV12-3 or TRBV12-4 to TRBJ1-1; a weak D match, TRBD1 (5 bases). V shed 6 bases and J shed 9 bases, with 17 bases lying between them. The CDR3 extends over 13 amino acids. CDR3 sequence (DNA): TGTGCCAGCAGCCTCCCCGAGCAGGGTCAAGCTTTCTTT. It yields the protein CASSLPEQGQAFF.

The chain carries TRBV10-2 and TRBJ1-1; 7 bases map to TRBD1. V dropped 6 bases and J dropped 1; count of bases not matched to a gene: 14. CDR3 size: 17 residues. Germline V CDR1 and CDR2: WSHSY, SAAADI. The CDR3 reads CASRGPFSGGRNTEAFF. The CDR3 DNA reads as TGCGCCAGCAGAGGACCATTCTCAGGGGGGAGGAACACTGAAGCTTTCTTT.

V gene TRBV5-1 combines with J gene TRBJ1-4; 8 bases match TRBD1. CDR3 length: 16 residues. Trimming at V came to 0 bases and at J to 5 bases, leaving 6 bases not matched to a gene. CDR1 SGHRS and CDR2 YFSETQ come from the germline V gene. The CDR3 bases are TGCGCCAGCAGCTTGGGAGACAGGGGATTGAATGAAAAACTGTTTTTT. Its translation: CASSLGDRGLNEKLFF. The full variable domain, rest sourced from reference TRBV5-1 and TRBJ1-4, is KAGVTQTPRYLIKTRGQQVTLSCSPISGHRSVSWYQQTPGQGLQFLFEYFSETQRNKGNFPGRFSGRQFSNSRSEMNVSTLELGDSALYLCASSLGDRGLNEKLFFGSGTQLSVL.

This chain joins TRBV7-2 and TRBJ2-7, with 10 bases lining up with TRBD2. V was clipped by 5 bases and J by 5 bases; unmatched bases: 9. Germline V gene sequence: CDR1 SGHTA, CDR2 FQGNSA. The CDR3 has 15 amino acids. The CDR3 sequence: CASSEGLAARHEQYF. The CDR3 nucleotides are TGTGCCAGCAGCGAAGGACTAGCGGCCCGCCACGAGCAGTACTTC.

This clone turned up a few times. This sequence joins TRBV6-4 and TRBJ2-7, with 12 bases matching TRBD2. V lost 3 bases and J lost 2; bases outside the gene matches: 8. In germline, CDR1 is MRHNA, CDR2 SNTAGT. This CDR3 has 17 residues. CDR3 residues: CASSDWTSGNLAYEQYF. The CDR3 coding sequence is TGTGCCAGCAGTGATTGGACTAGCGGGAACCTTGCCTACGAGCAGTACTTC.

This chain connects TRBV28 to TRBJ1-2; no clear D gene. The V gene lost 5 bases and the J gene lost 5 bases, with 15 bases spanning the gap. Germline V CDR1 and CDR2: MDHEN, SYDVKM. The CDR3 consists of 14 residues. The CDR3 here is CASSRDWAGYGYTF. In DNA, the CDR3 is TGTGCCAGCAGTCGAGACTGGGCGGGGTATGGCTACACCTTC.

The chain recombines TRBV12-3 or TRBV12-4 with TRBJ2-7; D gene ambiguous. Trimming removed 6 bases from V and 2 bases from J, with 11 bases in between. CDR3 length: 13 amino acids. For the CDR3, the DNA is TGTGCCAGCAGGCGAGATGGTCCCTACGAGCAGTACTTC. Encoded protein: CASRRDGPYEQYF.

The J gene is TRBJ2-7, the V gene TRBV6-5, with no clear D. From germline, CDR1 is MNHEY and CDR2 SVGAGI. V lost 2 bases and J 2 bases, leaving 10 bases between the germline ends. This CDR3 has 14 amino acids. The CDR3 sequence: CASSYSKPPYEQYF. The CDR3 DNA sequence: TGTGCCAGCAGTTACAGTAAGCCCCCCTACGAGCAGTACTTC.

CDR3 sequence (DNA): TGCAGCGTTGAAGTTTCCGACAGGGAACGCTACGAGCAGTACTTC. Protein product: CSVEVSDRERYEQYF. The J gene is TRBJ2-7, the V gene TRBV29-1, with 7 positions matching TRBD1. Unmatched junction bases numbered 9, after V lost 1 base and J lost 3 bases. Per germline, CDR1 SQVTM and CDR2 ANQGSEA. The CDR3 covers 15 residues.